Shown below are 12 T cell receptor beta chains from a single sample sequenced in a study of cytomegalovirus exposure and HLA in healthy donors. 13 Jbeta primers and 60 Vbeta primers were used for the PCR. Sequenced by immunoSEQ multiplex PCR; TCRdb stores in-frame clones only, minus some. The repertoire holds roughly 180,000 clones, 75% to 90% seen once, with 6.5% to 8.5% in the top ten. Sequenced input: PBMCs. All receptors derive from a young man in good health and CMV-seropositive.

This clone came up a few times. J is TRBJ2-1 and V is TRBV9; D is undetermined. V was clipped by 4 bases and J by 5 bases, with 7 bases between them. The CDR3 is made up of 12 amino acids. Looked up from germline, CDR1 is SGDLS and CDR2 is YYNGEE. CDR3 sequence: CASSPRDNEQFF. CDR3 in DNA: TGTGCCAGCAGCCCCCGGGACAATGAGCAGTTCTTC.

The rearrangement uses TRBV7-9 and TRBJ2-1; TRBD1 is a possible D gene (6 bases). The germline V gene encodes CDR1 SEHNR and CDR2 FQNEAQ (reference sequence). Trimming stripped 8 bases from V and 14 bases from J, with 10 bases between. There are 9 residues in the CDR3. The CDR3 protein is CASGSGEFF. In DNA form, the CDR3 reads TGTGCCAGCGGCTCAGGGGAGTTCTTC.

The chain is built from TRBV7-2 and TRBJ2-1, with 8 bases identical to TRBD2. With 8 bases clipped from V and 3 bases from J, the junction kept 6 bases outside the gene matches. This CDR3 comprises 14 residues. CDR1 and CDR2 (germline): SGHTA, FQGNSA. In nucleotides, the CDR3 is TGTGCCAGCGATACCGGGGGGGGCTACAATGAGCAGTTCTTC. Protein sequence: CASDTGGGYNEQFF. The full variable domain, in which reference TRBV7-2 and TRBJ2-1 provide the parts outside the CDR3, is GAGVSQSPSNKVTEKGKDVELRCDPISGHTALYWYRQSLGQGLEFLIYFQGNSAPDKSGLPSDRFSAERTGGSVSTLTIQRTQQEDSAVYLCASDTGGGYNEQFFGPGTRLTVL.

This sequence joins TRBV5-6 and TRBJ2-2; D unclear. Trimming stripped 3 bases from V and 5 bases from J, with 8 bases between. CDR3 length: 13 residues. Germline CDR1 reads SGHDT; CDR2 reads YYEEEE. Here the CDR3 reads CASSSDWTGELFF. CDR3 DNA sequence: TGTGCCAGCAGCTCCGACTGGACCGGGGAGCTGTTTTTT.

In nucleotides, the CDR3 is TGCGCCAGCAGTGGTTCGACAGCGCAGGAAGGAACCTTAGGGCCTTACGAGCAGTACTTC. Protein sequence: CASSGSTAQEGTLGPYEQYF. The chain is built from TRBV10-1 and TRBJ2-7; perhaps TRBD1 as D (5 bases). Trimming pared 4 bases from V and 4 bases from J, leaving 32 bases between. Germline V CDR1 and CDR2: WNHNN, SYGVQD (reference sequence). CDR3 length equals 20 residues.

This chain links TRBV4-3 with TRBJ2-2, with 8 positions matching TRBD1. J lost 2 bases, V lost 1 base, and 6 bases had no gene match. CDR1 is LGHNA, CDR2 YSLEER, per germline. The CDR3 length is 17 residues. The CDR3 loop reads CASSQATGVLNTGELFF. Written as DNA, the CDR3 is TGCGCCAGCAGCCAAGCGACAGGGGTTTTAAACACCGGGGAGCTGTTTTTT.

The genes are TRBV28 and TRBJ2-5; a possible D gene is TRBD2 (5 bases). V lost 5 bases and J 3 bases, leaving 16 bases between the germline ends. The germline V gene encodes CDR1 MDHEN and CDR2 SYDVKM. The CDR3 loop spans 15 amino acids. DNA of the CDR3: TGTGCCAGCAGTCTGCCCTCGTCCGGGAAAGAGACCCAGTACTTC. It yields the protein CASSLPSSGKETQYF.

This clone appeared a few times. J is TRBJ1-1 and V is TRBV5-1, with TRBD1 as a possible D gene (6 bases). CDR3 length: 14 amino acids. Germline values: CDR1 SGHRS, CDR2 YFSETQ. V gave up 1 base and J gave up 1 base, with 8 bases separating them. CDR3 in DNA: TGCGCCAGCAGCTTGACACAGGGGAACACTGAAGCTTTCTTT. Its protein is CASSLTQGNTEAFF.

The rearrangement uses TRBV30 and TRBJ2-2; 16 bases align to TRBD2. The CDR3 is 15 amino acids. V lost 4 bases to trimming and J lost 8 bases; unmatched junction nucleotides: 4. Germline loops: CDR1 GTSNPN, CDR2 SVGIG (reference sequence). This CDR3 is CAWNPGLAGGGELFF. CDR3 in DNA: TGTGCCTGGAACCCGGGACTAGCGGGAGGGGGGGAGCTGTTTTTT.

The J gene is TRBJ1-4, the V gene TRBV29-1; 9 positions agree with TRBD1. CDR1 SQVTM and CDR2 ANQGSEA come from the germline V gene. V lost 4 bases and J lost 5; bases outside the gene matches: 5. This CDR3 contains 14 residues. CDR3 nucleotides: TGCAGCGTTGGCGGGACAGGGCAGAATGAAAAACTGTTTTTT. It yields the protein CSVGGTGQNEKLFF.

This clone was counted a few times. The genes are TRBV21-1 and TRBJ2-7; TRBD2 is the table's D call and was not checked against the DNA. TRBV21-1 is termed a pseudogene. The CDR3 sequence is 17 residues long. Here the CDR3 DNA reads TGTGCCAGCAGCAGAACCGGGACTAGCGGGAGGAATTACGAGCAGTACTTC. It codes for CASSRTGTSGRNYEQYF.

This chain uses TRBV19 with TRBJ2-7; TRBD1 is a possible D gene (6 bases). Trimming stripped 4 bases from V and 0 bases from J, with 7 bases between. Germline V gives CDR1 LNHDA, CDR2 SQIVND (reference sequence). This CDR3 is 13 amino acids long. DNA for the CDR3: TGTGCCAGTAGTAGGGACATCTCCTACGAGCAGTACTTC. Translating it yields CASSRDISYEQYF. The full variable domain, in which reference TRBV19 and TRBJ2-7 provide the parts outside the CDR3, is DGGITQSPKYLFRKEGQNVTLSCEQNLNHDAMYWYRQDPGQGLRLIYYSQIVNDFQKGDIAEGYSVSREKKESFPLTVTSAQKNPTAFYLCASSRDISYEQYFGPGTRLTVT.